Given below is one TCR beta chain in context. Antigen specificity is unknown. V was trimmed by 0 bases and J by 6 bases, leaving 2 bases between them. Looked up from germline, CDR1 is MNHNS and CDR2 is SASEGT. This CDR3 has 12 residues. The data originate from a study of T cell responses to AZD1222 COVID-19 vaccine. General study results and limits: An increase in Spike-specific TCR breadth and depth was observed after two AZD1222 doses. Reports say nearly half of spike-specific TCRs go after unmutated variant regions. Only a handful of individuals given AZD1222 were seropositive at baseline.

Measured with immunoSEQ multiplex PCR; TCRdb has only the in-frame clones, and not every one. Of approximately 90,000 clones in the sample, around 93% were seen once. The V call is TRBV6-1, the J call TRBJ2-2; D gene uncertain. This specimen consisted of peripheral blood, obtained on day 0 of AZD1222 vaccination. The receptor comes from an adult in good health. The CDR3 nucleotides are TGTGCCAGCAGTGAAGCGTCCGGGGAGCTGTTTTTT. Its protein is CASSEASGELFF.